This section outlines one TCR beta chain sequence together with its context. This entry comes from a study of human T cells and chemical hapten exposure. This sample's time point: patch test 3, about 24 weeks after DPC sensitization. Treatment of the sample: therapeutic diphenylcyclopropenone sensitization with weekly scalp DPC. Individual cDNA molecules in this library carried unique molecular identifiers. Under the authors' procedure: Counting gave a median of roughly 100,000 TCRs per sample, with values ranging from roughly 20,000 to 750,000. MiXCR, applied by TCRdb to the RACE reads, yields one record per CDR3 protein. TCRdb's processing, not the authors' own work, is the source of the V and J calls. The sample yields some 79,000 distinct CDR3 sequences, approximately 11% seen once. This CDR3 is built from 14 residues. Germline V gives CDR1 MNHNY, CDR2 SVGAGI (reference sequence). Unmatched junction bases numbered 6, after V lost 6 bases and J lost 2 bases.

The source was whole blood, collected in connection with sensitization to the hapten diphenylcyclopropenone (DPC). This sequence was found in a woman in her 50s with alopecia areata. Some clones in this sample may be carry-over from other donors' samples. The rearrangement uses TRBV6-6 and TRBJ2-7; 8 nucleotides align to TRBD2. The CDR3 region is CASRISGRAYEQYF. The CDR3 DNA follows: TGTGCCAGCAGAATCAGCGGGAGAGCCTACGAGCAGTACTTC.